The 26 T cell receptor beta chains in this list originate from one sample, sequenced in a study of T cell clonality in common variable immunodeficiency. TCRdb's copy holds only in-frame clones and misses some; the assay was immunoSEQ multiplex PCR. The sample was found to contain some 54,000 clones, and every one recurs. Material for sequencing was peripheral blood mononuclear cells. All receptors come from a person between 18 and 69 years old in good health.

This clone was counted between two and nine times. With the read ending 3 residues before the CDR3 end, the germline J gene is used to fill in that end. This chain joins TRBV2 and TRBJ2-3; TRBD2 agrees at 10 bases. Per germline, CDR1 SNHLY and CDR2 FYNNEI. This CDR3 has 16 amino acids. Trimming took 4 bases from V and 4 from J; bases not matched to a gene: 8. The DNA read from the CDR3 is TGTGCCAGCAGTGGGACTAGCGGAGGGAACGCAGATACG. Protein sequence: CASSGTSGGNADT. The entire CDR3 protein reads CASSGTSGGNADTQYF.

This clone was recorded many times. The read ends 3 residues before the CDR3 terminus; that terminus is restored from the germline J gene. The rearrangement uses TRBV19 and TRBJ2-7; TRBD2 is a possible D gene (5 bases). Germline V gene lookup returns CDR1 LNHDA and CDR2 SQIVND (reference sequence). This CDR3 has 13 residues. V lost 5 bases, J lost 2 bases, and 10 bases lay in between. The CDR3 protein is CASSLRGAYEQYF. CDR3 bases read: TGTGCCAGTAGTCTCCGGGGAGCCTACGAG. Complete variable domain (other parts from reference TRBV19 and TRBJ2-7): DGGITQSPKYLFRKEGQNVTLSCEQNLNHDAMYWYRQDPGQGLRLIYYSQIVNDFQKGDIAEGYSVSREKKESFPLTVTSAQKNPTAFYLCASSLRGAYEQYFGPGTRLTVT.

In its sample, this clone was seen many times. The DNA ends 3 residues before the CDR3 does, and the rest of the CDR3 is filled in from the germline J gene. The chain combines TRBV20-1 with TRBJ2-3; possibly TRBD1 for D (6 bases). Trimming removed 4 bases from V and 2 bases from J, with 10 bases in between. The CDR3 runs 13 residues. Germline V gene lookup returns CDR1 DFQATT and CDR2 SNEGSKA (reference sequence). The DNA read from the CDR3 is TGCAGTGCTAACCCAGGGGTCACAGATACG. Translation: CSANPGVTDT. The whole CDR3 is CSANPGVTDTQYF.

This clone was seen many times. The CDR3 is cut off 3 residues early in the read; its end comes from the germline J gene. The J gene is TRBJ1-6, the V gene TRBV30, with TRBD1 matching 7 bases. Looked up from germline, CDR1 is GTSNPN and CDR2 is SVGIG (reference sequence). There are 16 residues in the CDR3. Unmatched junction bases numbered 5, after V lost 3 bases and J lost 0 bases. CDR3 DNA (partial): TGTGCCTGGAGGGGACAGTCTAGCTCCTATAATTCACCC. Its protein is CAWRGQSSSYNSP. The whole CDR3 sequence reads CAWRGQSSSYNSPLHF.

The table lists this clone with many counts. The CDR3 sequence is CASSTEVSKLFF. CDR3 DNA (partial): TGTGCCAGCAGCACGGAGGTTAGCAAA. The chain couples TRBV7-9 to TRBJ1-4; D not resolved. Sequencing ends 3 residues short of the CDR3 end; the germline J gene provides the rest. CDR1 SEHNR and CDR2 FQNEAQ come from the germline V gene (reference sequence). This CDR3 comprises 12 residues.

This clone turned up a few times. The read ends 3 residues before the CDR3 terminus; that terminus is restored from the germline J gene. The gene calls are TRBV30 and TRBJ2-2; a weak D match, TRBD1 (5 bases). The CDR3 consists of 16 residues. Germline lookup yields CDR1 GTSNPN and CDR2 SVGIG (reference sequence). This CDR3 reads CAWSVMGPGGNSPLFF. CDR3 DNA (partial): TGTGCCTGGAGTGTAATGGGGCCGGGTGGGAATTCACCG. The whole variable domain, remainder taken from reference TRBV30 and TRBJ2-2, is SQTIHQWPATLVQPVGSPLSLECTVEGTSNPNLYWYRQAAGRGLQLLFYSVGIGQISSEVPQNLSASRPQDRQFILSSKKLLLSDSGFYLCAWSVMGPGGNSPLFFGEGSRLTVL.

This clone was counted a few times. Sequencing ends 3 residues short of the CDR3 end; the germline J gene provides the rest. The chain joins TRBV2 to TRBJ1-6; D gene ambiguous. CDR1 and CDR2 from the germline V gene are SNHLY and FYNNEI. The CDR3 extends over 15 amino acids. Trimming shortened V by 6 bases and J by 0 bases, and 9 bases separated the two germline ends. The CDR3 bases that were read are TGTGCCAGCAGCCCAGAGAGCTCCTATAATTCACCC. Its translation: CASSPESSYNSP. Given in full, the CDR3 is CASSPESSYNSPLHF.

This clone was seen many times. The sequenced fragment ends 3 residues before the CDR3 boundary, so the rest is inferred from the germline J gene. J is TRBJ2-5 and V is TRBV7-3, with TRBD2 identical over 8 bases. From germline, CDR1 is SGHTA and CDR2 FQGTGA. The junction had 2 bases not matched to a gene; V was cut back by 1 base and J by 1 base. This CDR3 has 15 residues. CDR3 loop: CASSLMAGGQETQYF. The covered CDR3 bases are TGTGCCAGCAGCTTAATGGCGGGGGGCCAAGAGACC.

About this clone: The CDR3 goes on 3 residues after the read ends, and that part is filled in from the germline J gene. The chain combines TRBV7-8 with TRBJ1-5, with a weak D call TRBD1 (5 bases). The V gene lost 3 bases and the J gene lost 7 bases, with 13 bases spanning the gap. CDR1 and CDR2 (germline): SGHVS, FQNEAQ. CDR3 length equals 14 residues. The sequenced CDR3 bases are TGTGCCAGCAGCTTTGAAAGGGGCTTACAGCCC. Translation: CASSFERGLQP. The whole CDR3 region reads CASSFERGLQPQHF.

This clone was seen at least ten times. The read halts 3 residues ahead of the CDR3 end, with the missing end drawn from the germline J gene. The chain joins TRBV28 to TRBJ2-3; 7 positions agree with TRBD1. The V gene's germline CDR1 is MDHEN and CDR2 SYDVKM. The V segment lost 6 bases and the J segment 2 bases; nucleotides outside the gene matches: 5. This CDR3 is 14 amino acids long. The CDR3 DNA, read in part, is TGTGCCAGCAGACCACAGGGGCTCACAGATACG. Translated, it gives CASRPQGLTDT. The CDR3 in full is CASRPQGLTDTQYF.

Worth noting for this clone: The read halts 3 residues ahead of the CDR3 end, with the missing end drawn from the germline J gene. This chain links TRBV6-2 or TRBV6-3 with TRBJ1-4; D is undetermined. The CDR3 is 15 amino acids. From germline, CDR1 is MNHEY and CDR2 SVGEGT. Trimming took 6 bases from V and 0 from J, leaving 11 bases between them. The CDR3 loop reads CASSPYRTTNEKLFF. The sequenced CDR3 bases are TGTGCCAGCAGCCCCTACCGAACAACTAATGAAAAA.

In regard to this clone: At one end, the junction sequence differs from germline, possibly due to a read error. The read ends 3 residues early relative to the CDR3; the germline J gene fills the gap. The sample has other DNA sequences that encode this CDR3 too. This sequence joins TRBV18 and TRBJ1-3; tentatively, D is TRBD1 (6 bases). There are 15 residues in the CDR3. Per germline, CDR1 KGHSH and CDR2 LQKENI. CDR3 bases read: TGTGCCAGCTCACCACGTTTCGGACAGCTAAACACG. Translated, it gives CASSPRFGQLNT. In full, the CDR3 reads CASSPRFGQLNTIYF.

Many counts were recorded for this clone. The read comes to an end 3 residues before the CDR3 does, leaving the germline J gene to fill in the end. The chain employs TRBV2 and TRBJ2-1; tentatively, D is TRBD2 (5 bases). V was clipped by 6 bases and J by 9 bases, with 9 bases between them. This CDR3 contains 11 residues. From germline, CDR1 is SNHLY and CDR2 FYNNEI. This CDR3 reads CASRVGVEQFF. The part of the CDR3 DNA that was read is TGTGCCAGCAGAGTCGGGGTTGAG.

This clone was recorded at least ten times. From the germline J gene comes the end of the CDR3, since the read stops 3 residues before it. V is TRBV7-2 and J is TRBJ2-2; D remains ambiguous. V gave up 1 base and J gave up 4 bases, with 7 bases separating them. There are 14 residues in the CDR3. CDR1 SGHTA and CDR2 FQGNSA come from the germline V gene. The CDR3 sequence is CASSLVVATGELFF. The CDR3 DNA, read in part, is TGTGCCAGCAGCTTAGTGGTAGCCACCGGGGAG.

This clone was picked up a small number of times. This CDR3 is CASSLFDPGTGATGTGELFF. The sequenced CDR3 bases are TGTGCCAGCAGCTTATTTGATCCCGGGACAGGGGCCACCGGGACCGGGGAG. This chain joins TRBV13 and TRBJ2-2, with TRBD1 matching 10 bases. The CDR3 is cut off 3 residues early in the read; its end comes from the germline J gene. CDR1 and CDR2 from the germline V gene are PRHDT and FYEKMQ (reference sequence). Trimming took 2 bases from V and 5 from J; bases not matched to a gene: 17. The CDR3 is 20 amino acids.

This clone came up many times. The observed sequence ends 3 residues before the CDR3 terminus, with the missing tail filled in from the germline J gene. The chain carries TRBV28 and TRBJ1-1; 11 nucleotides match TRBD1. The CDR3 is 15 residues long. In germline, CDR1 is MDHEN, CDR2 SYDVKM. The CDR3 region is CASSLGQGAFLGAFF. The CDR3 bases that were read are TGTGCCAGCAGTCTAGGACAGGGGGCTTTTCTTGGA.

At least ten counts were recorded for this clone. The read finishes 3 residues shy of the CDR3 end, and the germline J gene is used to complete it. This chain connects TRBV6-1 to TRBJ2-3, with 10 bases matching TRBD2. CDR1 is MNHNS and CDR2 is SASEGT in the germline V gene. The CDR3 is 15 amino acids. With V trimmed by 2 bases and J by 4 bases, 3 bases remained unmatched. The chain's CDR3 is CASSEKRGGADTQYF. The sequenced part of the CDR3 DNA is TGTGCCAGCAGTGAAAAGCGGGGGGGGGCAGATACG.

This clone was seen more than once but under ten times. The read ends 3 residues shy of where the CDR3 ends; the end is completed using the germline J gene. The chain is built from TRBV20-1 and TRBJ2-3, with D perhaps TRBD2 (6 bases). Germline V lookup: CDR1 DFQATT, CDR2 SNEGSKA (reference sequence). CDR3 length: 15 amino acids. The chain's CDR3 is CSARGGASRQETQYF. The CDR3 bases that were read are TGCAGTGCTAGGGGCGGGGCTAGCCGTCAAGAGACG.

This clone showed up just a few times. The read is 3 residues too short to cover the CDR3 end, so that end is filled in from the germline J gene. V gene TRBV2 combines with J gene TRBJ2-5, with 11 bases identical to TRBD2. V shed 6 bases, J shed 5 bases, and the junction held 11 bases outside the gene matches. The germline gives CDR1 SNHLY, CDR2 FYNNEI. CDR3 size: 16 residues. CDR3 DNA (partial): TGTGCCAGCAGAACTCCTAGCGGGGGGCCGTGGGAGACC. Its protein is CASRTPSGGPWET. The full CDR3 protein reads CASRTPSGGPWETQYF.

This clone was counted many times. The CDR3 extends 3 residues past the end of the read, so its final part is completed from the germline J gene. The rearrangement links TRBV5-4 to TRBJ1-2, with unresolved D. The CDR3 extends over 13 amino acids. Germline CDR1 SGHNT, CDR2 YYREEE (reference sequence). The ends were cut back, 0 bases at V and 0 bases at J, with 3 bases in the middle. Incomplete CDR3 DNA: TGTGCCAGCAGCTTGGACTCTAACTATGGC. Residues: CASSLDSNYG. The entire CDR3 protein reads CASSLDSNYGYTF.

This clone was recorded at least ten times. Sequencing ends 3 residues short of the CDR3 end; the germline J gene provides the rest. This sequence joins TRBV7-9 and TRBJ2-5; D remains unclear. V lost 5 bases to trimming and J lost 2 bases, with 3 bases between them. The CDR3 runs 11 residues. Germline lookup yields CDR1 SEHNR and CDR2 FQNEAQ (reference sequence). CDR3 DNA, as far as it was read: TGTGCCAGCAGCCTTCAAGAGACC. Protein: CASSLQET. The entire CDR3 sequence reads CASSLQETQYF.

At least ten counts were recorded for this clone. From the germline J gene comes the end of the CDR3, since the read stops 3 residues before it. V and J are TRBV19 and TRBJ2-5; TRBD2 agrees at 10 bases. Unmatched junction bases numbered 3, after V lost 4 bases and J lost 1 base. This CDR3 spans 15 amino acids. Germline CDR1 LNHDA, CDR2 SQIVND (reference sequence). The DNA read from the CDR3 is TGTGCCAGTAGTACCCTAGCGGGGGTCCAAGAGACC. Amino acids: CASSTLAGVQET. The CDR3 in its entirety is CASSTLAGVQETQYF. Full variable domain (outside the CDR3, taken from reference TRBV19 and TRBJ2-5): DGGITQSPKYLFRKEGQNVTLSCEQNLNHDAMYWYRQDPGQGLRLIYYSQIVNDFQKGDIAEGYSVSREKKESFPLTVTSAQKNPTAFYLCASSTLAGVQETQYFGPGTRLLVL.

This clone was detected many times. The observed sequence ends 3 residues before the CDR3 terminus, with the missing tail filled in from the germline J gene. This sequence joins TRBV10-3 and TRBJ2-3, with a possible D match to TRBD2 (5 bases). V was pared by 4 bases and J by 0 bases, with 14 bases between. This CDR3 spans 16 amino acids. Per germline, CDR1 ENHRY and CDR2 SYGVKD. The CDR3 sequence is CAISGVSAGSTDTQYF. CDR3 DNA, as far as it was read: TGTGCCATCAGTGGCGTTAGCGCGGGTAGCACAGATACG.

Note on this clone: The junction and the germline gene differ at one end; a read error may be behind it. The read comes to an end 3 residues before the CDR3 does, leaving the germline J gene to fill in the end. The genes are TRBV16 and TRBJ2-7; 8 nucleotides align to TRBD1. Looked up from germline, CDR1 is KGHSY and CDR2 is FQNENV. The length of the CDR3 is 15 residues. The CDR3 is CTSSQSGRGLVEQYF. The sequenced part of the CDR3 DNA is TGTACCAGCAGCCAATCCGGCAGGGGGCTGGTCGAG. The whole variable domain, remainder taken from reference TRBV16 and TRBJ2-7, is GEEVAQTPKHLVRGEGQKAKLYCAPIKGHSYVFWYQQVLKNEFKFLISFQNENVFDETGMPKERFSAKCLPNSPCSLEIQATKLEDSAVYFCTSSQSGRGLVEQYFGPGTRLTVT.

This clone came up many times. The sequence runs out 3 residues before the end of the CDR3; the remainder is reconstructed from the germline J gene. The gene calls are TRBV10-1 and TRBJ2-1; a weak D match, TRBD2 (6 bases). V was shortened by 0 bases and J by 9 bases, with 21 bases between the two germline ends. The CDR3 contains 17 residues. Germline assignment: CDR1 WNHNN and CDR2 SYGVQD (reference sequence). The covered CDR3 bases are TGCGCCAGCAGTGAGTCGTGGCTAGCGCGGGACTGGGGTGAG. This encodes CASSESWLARDWGE. The whole CDR3 reads CASSESWLARDWGEQFF.

This clone has ten or more counts. The read finishes 3 residues shy of the CDR3 end, and the germline J gene is used to complete it. V gene TRBV19 combines with J gene TRBJ2-7, with 7 positions matching TRBD1. The V gene's germline CDR1 is LNHDA and CDR2 SQIVND (reference sequence). The CDR3 covers 15 residues. J lost 1 base, V lost 2 bases, and 5 bases had no gene match. CDR3 bases read: TGTGCCAGTAGTATACTCAGGGGACAGTCCTACGAG. Translated: CASSILRGQSYE. The complete CDR3 sequence is CASSILRGQSYEQYF.